This T cell receptor (beta chain) was obtained from a study of cytomegalovirus exposure and HLA in healthy donors. Whole-study context: In terms of ancestry, the Caucasian-associated cluster contained 75% to 85% of the 300 to 400 genotyped donors. Regarding the study as a whole: Diagnosis of cytomegalovirus status made by the classifier reportedly showed high specificity and sensitivity.

Both 60 Vbeta primers and 13 Jbeta primers went into the PCR. Data came from immunoSEQ multiplex PCR; TCRdb stores just in-frame clones and leaves some out. The sample lists fewer than 200,000 clones; roughly 79% were seen once. The donors were healthy bone marrow donors. This CDR3 is built from 15 residues. CDR1 and CDR2 (germline): SNHLY, FYNNEI. To note about this clone: As yet, its antigen is unknown. One end of the junction fails to match germline, which may point to a read error.

The sequencing sample was made of PBMCs. This clonotype originated in a woman in her late teens or twenties in good health and CMV-seropositive. The J gene is TRBJ2-7, the V gene TRBV2; D is perhaps TRBD2 (6 bases). CDR3 coding DNA: TGTGCCAGCAGAAGGACTGGAGCGTCCCCGGGGACTCTTGACTTC. This codes for CASRRTGASPGTLDF.